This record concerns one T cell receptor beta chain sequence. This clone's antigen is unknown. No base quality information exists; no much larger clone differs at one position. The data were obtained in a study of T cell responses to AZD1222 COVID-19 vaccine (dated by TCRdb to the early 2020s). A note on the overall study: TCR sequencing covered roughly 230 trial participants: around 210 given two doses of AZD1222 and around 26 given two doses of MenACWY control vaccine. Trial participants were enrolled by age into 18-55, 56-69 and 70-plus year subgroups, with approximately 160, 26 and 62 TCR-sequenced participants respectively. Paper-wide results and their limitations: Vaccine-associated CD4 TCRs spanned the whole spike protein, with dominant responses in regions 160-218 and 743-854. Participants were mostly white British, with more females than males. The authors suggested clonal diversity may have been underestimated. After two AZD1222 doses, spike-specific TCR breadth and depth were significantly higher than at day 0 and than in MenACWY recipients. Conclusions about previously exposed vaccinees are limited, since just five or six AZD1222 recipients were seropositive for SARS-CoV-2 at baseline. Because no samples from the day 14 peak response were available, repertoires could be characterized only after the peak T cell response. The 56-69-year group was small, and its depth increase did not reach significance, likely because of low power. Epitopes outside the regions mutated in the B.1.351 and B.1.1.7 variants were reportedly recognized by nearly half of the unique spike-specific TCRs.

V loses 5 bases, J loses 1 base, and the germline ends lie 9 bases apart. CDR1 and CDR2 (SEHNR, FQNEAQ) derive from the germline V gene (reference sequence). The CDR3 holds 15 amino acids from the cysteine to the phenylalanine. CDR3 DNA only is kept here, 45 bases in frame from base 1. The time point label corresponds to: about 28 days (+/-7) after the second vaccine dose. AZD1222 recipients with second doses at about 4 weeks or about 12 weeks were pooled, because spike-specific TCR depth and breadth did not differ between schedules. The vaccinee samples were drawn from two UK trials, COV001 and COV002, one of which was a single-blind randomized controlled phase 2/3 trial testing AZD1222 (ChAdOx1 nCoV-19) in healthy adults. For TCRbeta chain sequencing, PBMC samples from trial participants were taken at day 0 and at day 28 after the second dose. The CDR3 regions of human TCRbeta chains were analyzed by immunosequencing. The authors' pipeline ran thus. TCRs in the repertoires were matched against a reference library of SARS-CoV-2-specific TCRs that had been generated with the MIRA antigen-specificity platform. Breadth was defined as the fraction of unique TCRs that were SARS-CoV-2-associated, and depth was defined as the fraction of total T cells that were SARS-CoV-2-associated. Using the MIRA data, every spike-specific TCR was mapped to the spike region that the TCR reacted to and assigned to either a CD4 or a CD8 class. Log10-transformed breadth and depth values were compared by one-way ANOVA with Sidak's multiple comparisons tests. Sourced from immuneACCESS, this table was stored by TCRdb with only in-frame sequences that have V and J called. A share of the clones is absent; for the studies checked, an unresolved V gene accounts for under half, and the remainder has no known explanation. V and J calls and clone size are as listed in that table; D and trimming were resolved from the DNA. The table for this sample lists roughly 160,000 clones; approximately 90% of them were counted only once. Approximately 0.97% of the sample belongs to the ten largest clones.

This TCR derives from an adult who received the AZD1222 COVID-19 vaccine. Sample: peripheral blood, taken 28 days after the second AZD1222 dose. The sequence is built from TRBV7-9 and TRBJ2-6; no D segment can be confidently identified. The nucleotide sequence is TGTGCCAGCAGCGGAAGGTATTCTGGGGCCAACGTCCTGACTTTC. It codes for CASSGRYSGANVLTF.